What follows are 26 T cell receptor beta chains derived from one specimen sequenced in a study of blood T cell repertoires in COVID-19. TCRdb's copy holds only in-frame clones and misses some; the assay was immunoSEQ multiplex PCR. The sample comprises 320,000 or so clones, 75% to 90% of which are singletons, and about 5% rests with the top ten. Sample: PBMCs or T cells enriched from blood (not recorded which). The receptors shown here come from a man aged 30-40 years who had recovered from COVID-19.

The V and J genes are TRBV30 and TRBJ1-3; 9 bases line up with TRBD1. This CDR3 contains 14 residues. Trimming cost V 8 bases and J 0 bases; bases outside gene matches: 5. In germline, CDR1 is GTSNPN, CDR2 SVGIG (reference sequence). For the CDR3, the DNA is TGTGCCGGGGGGACAGGGAACTCTGGAAACACCATATATTTT. The encoded protein is CAGGTGNSGNTIYF.

The rearrangement joins TRBV3-1 (or the pseudogene TRBV3-2) to TRBJ1-2, with D maybe TRBD1 (5 bases). The CDR3 is 16 residues long. Trimming pared 2 bases from V and 1 base from J, leaving 14 bases between. Germline loops: CDR1 LGHDT, CDR2 YNNKEL (reference sequence). CDR3 in amino acids: CASSQLIDSDNYGYTF. CDR3 DNA: TGTGCCAGCAGCCAATTAATAGACAGTGATAACTATGGCTACACCTTC.

The rearrangement links TRBV20-1 to TRBJ2-3, with D uncertain. Trimming took off 0 bases at V and 7 bases at J, with 5 bases between the two ends. Germline V gives CDR1 DFQATT, CDR2 SNEGSKA (reference sequence). This CDR3 comprises 11 residues. The chain's CDR3 is CSARDQNTQYF. In nucleotides, the CDR3 is TGCAGTGCTAGAGACCAGAATACGCAGTATTTT.

The chain has TRBV6-5 and TRBJ1-1; D is uncertain. Germline lookup yields CDR1 MNHEY and CDR2 SVGAGI. Trimming took off 6 bases at V and 4 bases at J, with 18 bases between the two ends. The CDR3 has 15 amino acids. The CDR3 spells CASSLPSTVSTEAFF. The DNA for the CDR3 is TGTGCCAGCAGCCTTCCTTCCACTGTGAGCACTGAAGCTTTCTTT.

The chain recombines TRBV28 with TRBJ2-4; D might be TRBD1 (6 bases). The germline gives CDR1 MDHEN, CDR2 SYDVKM. Trimming removed 6 bases from V and 6 bases from J, with 18 bases in between. The CDR3 is 15 amino acids. CDR3 sequence (DNA): TGTGCCAGCAGGCTAGCAGGGGTTGCGGGAAACATTCAGTACTTC. Translation gives CASRLAGVAGNIQYF.

The J gene is TRBJ2-2, the V gene TRBV2; D may be TRBD2 (5 bases). The CDR3 is 17 residues long. Germline loops: CDR1 SNHLY, CDR2 FYNNEI. V lost 7 bases and J 0 bases, leaving 18 bases between the germline ends. The CDR3 loop reads CASTASKDYANTGELFF. The CDR3 nucleotides are TGTGCCAGCACGGCGTCCAAAGACTACGCGAACACCGGGGAGCTGTTTTTT.

This clone was seen just once. V usage is TRBV5-1 and J usage is TRBJ2-7; perhaps TRBD1 as D (5 bases). Germline-derived CDR1 and CDR2 are SGHRS and YFSETQ. CDR3 size: 15 residues. The V and J ends lost 5 bases and 4 bases respectively, with 19 bases between them. The CDR3 DNA is TGCGCCAGCAGTTCCGGGCAGGGATCGCCATACGAGCAGTACTTC. Encoded protein: CASSSGQGSPYEQYF.

This chain joins TRBV9 and TRBJ1-1; perhaps TRBD1 as D (6 bases). V lost 0 bases to trimming and J lost 1 base, with 10 bases between them. Germline CDR1 is SGDLS and CDR2 is YYNGEE. The CDR3 contains 15 residues. The DNA for the CDR3 is TGTGCCAGCAGCGTAGTTCAGGGGACGAACACTGAAGCTTTCTTT. This codes for CASSVVQGTNTEAFF.

This chain links TRBV9 with TRBJ2-3; a weak D match, TRBD2 (7 bases). The V end was cut by 0 bases, the J end by 3 bases, with 17 bases between. Per the germline V gene, CDR1 is SGDLS and CDR2 is YYNGEE. The CDR3 sequence is 17 residues long. The CDR3 here is CASSVDGGAYGTDTQYF. The CDR3 DNA sequence: TGTGCCAGCAGCGTAGATGGGGGGGCCTATGGTACAGATACGCAGTATTTT.

The rearrangement uses TRBV5-6 and TRBJ2-7; 8 bases map to TRBD1. J was trimmed by 1 base and V by 5 bases; bases with no gene match: 8. CDR3 length equals 15 residues. Germline V gene sequence: CDR1 SGHDT, CDR2 YYEEEE. The CDR3 sequence is CASRSPRGRSYEQYF. Here the CDR3 DNA reads TGTGCCAGCAGAAGCCCCAGGGGGCGTTCCTACGAGCAGTACTTC.

To note about this clone: One end of the junction fails to match germline, which may point to a read error. The genes are TRBV11-2 and TRBJ2-3; TRBD2 matches at 7 bases. CDR3 length: 11 residues. Germline lookup yields CDR1 SGHAT and CDR2 FQNNGV. CDR3: CASSLRGDLGF. In DNA, the CDR3 is TGTGCCAGCAGCTTACGGGGGGACTTGGGGTTT.

V is TRBV6-5 and J is TRBJ1-2, with TRBD1 as a possible D gene (6 bases). The length of the CDR3 is 15 residues. CDR1 MNHEY and CDR2 SVGAGI come from the germline V gene. V was shortened by 9 bases and J by 6 bases, with 23 bases between the two germline ends. DNA of the CDR3: TGTGCCAGGAAATGGCTTTGGACAGAACAAGATGGCTACACCTTC. It codes for CARKWLWTEQDGYTF.

The chain recombines TRBV18 with TRBJ1-5, with a possible D match to TRBD1 (5 bases). Germline CDR1 KGHSH, CDR2 LQKENI. CDR3 size: 15 residues. The V and J ends lost 2 bases and 3 bases respectively, with 11 bases between them. The CDR3 loop is CASSPTRAINQPQHF. The CDR3 DNA follows: TGTGCCAGCTCACCAACCAGGGCAATCAATCAGCCCCAGCATTTT.

The chain combines TRBV27 with TRBJ1-1; 7 bases are shared with TRBD1. Trimming at V came to 6 bases and at J to 5 bases, leaving 15 bases not matched to a gene. Germline CDR1 is MNHEY and CDR2 is SMNVEV (reference sequence). This CDR3 has 16 residues. CDR3 sequence: CASSLRGGAGNTEAFF. CDR3 bases: TGTGCCAGCAGCTTAAGAGGGGGCGCTGGGAATACTGAAGCTTTCTTT.

V usage is TRBV11-2 and J usage is TRBJ2-1; D might be TRBD1 (6 bases). Trimming took 6 bases from V and 5 from J, leaving 17 bases between them. Germline V gives CDR1 SGHAT, CDR2 FQNNGV. This CDR3 contains 15 residues. CDR3 sequence reads: CASSVRWGQDNEQFF. The CDR3 DNA follows: TGTGCCAGCAGTGTCCGGTGGGGGCAGGACAATGAGCAGTTCTTC.

V gene TRBV24-1 combines with J gene TRBJ1-5, with TRBD1 matching over 7 bases. After removal of 1 base from V and 5 bases from J, the junction contained 4 bases not matched to a gene. The CDR3 contains 15 residues. The germline CDR1 and CDR2 sequences are KGHDR and SFDVKD. CDR3 amino acids: CATSDFLGGHQPQHF. The CDR3 nucleotides read TGTGCCACCAGTGATTTTTTAGGGGGCCATCAGCCCCAGCATTTT.

This clone was found once. This chain links TRBV5-1 with TRBJ1-5; TRBD1 agrees at 7 bases. The ends lost 4 bases at V and 5 bases at J; junction bases unmatched: 3. This CDR3 has 13 residues. In germline, CDR1 is SGHRS, CDR2 YFSETQ. DNA for the CDR3: TGCGCCAGCAGCCGGCAGGGGGATCAGCCCCAGCATTTT. Translation gives CASSRQGDQPQHF.

This chain joins TRBV15 and TRBJ2-3; D may be TRBD1 (6 bases). The CDR3 contains 18 residues. V lost 0 bases and J 6 bases, leaving 22 bases between the germline ends. CDR1 is LNHNV and CDR2 is YYDKDF in the germline V gene (reference sequence). The CDR3 sequence is CATSRDVQKQGGADTQYF. The CDR3 DNA follows: TGTGCCACCAGCAGAGATGTCCAGAAACAGGGTGGAGCGGATACGCAGTATTTT.

The V gene is TRBV19, the J gene TRBJ1-6; tentatively, D is TRBD1 (6 bases). The CDR3 sequence is 19 residues long. Trimming removed 7 bases at V and 3 bases at J, with 25 bases between. Germline assignment: CDR1 LNHDA and CDR2 SQIVND (reference sequence). The CDR3 loop reads CASKGGLQGPVLYNSPLHF. In DNA form, the CDR3 reads TGTGCCAGTAAAGGAGGCCTGCAGGGGCCCGTCCTCTATAATTCACCCCTCCACTTT.

The chain employs TRBV24-1 and TRBJ2-7; tentative D call: TRBD1 (6 bases). From germline, CDR1 is KGHDR and CDR2 SFDVKD. V gave up 4 bases and J gave up 2 bases, with 11 bases separating them. The CDR3 spans 14 residues. As DNA, the CDR3 is TGTGCCACCAGTGACCCCGGACAGCCCTACGAGCAGTACTTC. It is translated as CATSDPGQPYEQYF.

J is TRBJ1-6 and V is TRBV7-9; a weak D match, TRBD1 (5 bases). Germline CDR1 reads SEHNR; CDR2 reads FQNEAQ (reference sequence). Trimming left V 5 bases short and J 2 bases short, with 13 bases between. CDR3 length: 16 amino acids. The CDR3 nucleotides are TGTGCCAGCAGCCGCACAGGAGAAACCTATAATTCACCCCTCCACTTT. Translation: CASSRTGETYNSPLHF.

The chain employs TRBV5-4 and TRBJ2-3, with TRBD2 identical over 13 bases. V dropped 3 bases and J dropped 1; count of bases not matched to a gene: 11. The CDR3 is 19 amino acids. Germline lookup yields CDR1 SGHNT and CDR2 YYREEE (reference sequence). This CDR3 reads CASSSIGTSGEGGTDTQYF. The CDR3 bases are TGTGCCAGCAGCTCGATCGGGACTAGCGGGGAGGGTGGCACAGATACGCAGTATTTT. Together with reference TRBV5-4 and TRBJ2-3, the CDR3 gives the full variable domain: ETGVTQSPTHLIKTRGQQVTLRCSSQSGHNTVSWYQQALGQGPQFIFQYYREEENGRGNFPPRFSGLQFPNYSSELNVNALELDDSALYLCASSSIGTSGEGGTDTQYFGPGTRLTVL.

This chain links TRBV10-3 with TRBJ1-5; D possibly corresponds to TRBD1 (5 bases). Between the trimmed V and J ends, which lost 4 bases and 5 bases, there was a span of 9 bases. The CDR3 extends over 13 amino acids. CDR1 is ENHRY and CDR2 is SYGVKD in the germline V gene. The CDR3 nucleotides are TGTGCCATCAGTGCGGACACAGATCAGCCCCAGCATTTT. It encodes CAISADTDQPQHF.

This clone was seen a single time. The genes are TRBV15 and TRBJ1-5, with D perhaps TRBD1 (5 bases). The V end was cut by 5 bases, the J end by 6 bases, with 11 bases between. The CDR3 is 13 amino acids. Looked up from germline, CDR1 is LNHNV and CDR2 is YYDKDF (reference sequence). The CDR3 loop reads CATSPGGVQPQHF. The CDR3 coding sequence is TGTGCCACCAGCCCCGGGGGGGTTCAGCCCCAGCATTTT. The complete variable domain, with remaining parts taken from reference TRBV15 and TRBJ1-5, reads DAMVIQNPRYQVTQFGKPVTLSCSQTLNHNVMYWYQQKSSQAPKLLFHYYDKDFNNEADTPDNFQSRRPNTSFCFLDIRSPGLGDTAMYLCATSPGGVQPQHFGDGTRLSIL.

The chain joins TRBV28 to TRBJ2-6, with 8 bases lining up with TRBD1. Germline loops: CDR1 MDHEN, CDR2 SYDVKM. This CDR3 comprises 15 residues. V lost 7 bases and J lost 0; bases outside the gene matches: 2. CDR3 sequence reads: CASMTGASGANVLTF. In DNA, the CDR3 is TGTGCCAGCATGACAGGGGCCTCTGGGGCCAACGTCCTGACTTTC.

This chain links TRBV11-3 with TRBJ1-6; D is uncertain. The germline V gene has CDR1 SGHNT and CDR2 YENEEA. The CDR3 totals 15 residues. V was cut by 3 bases and J by 8 bases, with 14 bases left in between. The chain's CDR3 is CASSFGSTSYSPLHF. CDR3 in DNA: TGTGCCAGCAGCTTTGGTTCGACATCGTATTCACCCCTCCACTTT.